This T cell receptor (beta chain) was profiled in a study of CD8+CD57+ T cells in acquired aplastic anemia. At the level of the study: DNA from sorted CD4+ and CD8+ cells averaged roughly 3.2 ug. As sequenced from healthy donors, CD4+ cells averaged roughly 11 million reads. Findings of the study overall: Patients and controls shared 25 to 35 CD8+ CDR3 sequences, which appeared highly expressed in patients and within their immunodominant clones.

Investigators profiled TCR beta VDJ and CDR3 from genomic DNA template. TCRdb recomputed calls from the reads with MiXCR, one row per CDR3 protein. In the table there are around 140,000 distinct CDR3 sequences, roughly 40% of which are singletons. This clonotype was detected many times. Its antigen is still unknown. This CDR3 has 15 residues. V was clipped by 1 base and J by 0 bases, with 9 bases between them. Per germline, CDR1 MNHEY and CDR2 SMNVEV (reference sequence). The receptor was derived from a human donor in good health, serving as a control. This rearrangement joins TRBV27 to TRBJ1-2, with a possible D match to TRBD1 (5 bases). Material for sequencing was sorted CD4+, CD8+, or CD8+CD57+ T cells (not recorded which) from PBMCs. CDR3 loop: CASSLFATANYGYTF. The CDR3 coding sequence is TGTGCCAGCAGTTTATTCGCGACAGCTAACTATGGCTACACCTTC.